A single TCR beta chain is shown here with its context. PCR used 60 Vbeta primers and 13 Jbeta primers. The repertoire was sequenced with immunoSEQ multiplex PCR; TCRdb's copy has only in-frame clones and lacks some. The sample has about 200,000 clones, around 83% seen once. CDR1 is SGDLS and CDR2 is YYNGEE in the germline V gene. V shed 0 bases, J shed 3 bases, and the junction held 3 bases outside the gene matches. This CDR3 is built from 17 residues. The data were obtained in a study of cytomegalovirus exposure and HLA in healthy donors. The sequence was collected from a woman aged 18-29 years in good health and CMV-seronegative. Sequences were obtained from PBMCs. The chain carries TRBV9 and TRBJ2-2; 12 bases match TRBD2. The CDR3 sequence is CASSVGLAGVYTGELFF. DNA of the CDR3: TGTGCCAGCAGCGTAGGACTAGCGGGAGTTTACACCGGGGAGCTGTTTTTT.